This paragraph reports one T cell receptor (beta chain). The sample belongs to a study of blood T cell repertoires in COVID-19. Study-level background: Material from acute and convalescent COVID-19 was sourced from the United States, Italy and Spain. From T cells, B-cell-depleted T cells, or PBMCs came the material, which was cDNA or gDNA.

Original processing methods: By means of reference gene primer amplification, nucleated cell counts were estimated. Some clones are missing from TCRdb's copy, which holds only in-frame ones; the method was immunoSEQ multiplex PCR. That table gives V, J and clone size, and the DNA gave D and trimming. This sample has 35,000 to 50,000 clones; 80% to 90% occur once, and the top ten carry around a sixth. The germline V gene has CDR1 LGHDT and CDR2 YNNKEL (reference sequence). The CDR3 runs 13 residues. V shed 3 bases and J shed 10 bases, with 12 bases lying between them. The receptor was isolated from a man aged 65 to 85 with active COVID-19. This rearrangement joins TRBV3-1 (or the pseudogene TRBV3-2) to TRBJ1-4, with TRBD1 as a possible D gene (6 bases). The sample was peripheral blood. The CDR3 is CASSQGAFRKLFF. The CDR3 DNA sequence: TGTGCCAGCAGCCAGGGGGCGTTTCGAAAACTGTTTTTT.